The sequence of this T cell receptor (beta chain) was determined in a study of T cells in Graves' hyperthyroidism and ophthalmopathy. General study findings and limits: Prediction of ophthalmopathy progression came a median approximately 6.5 months pre-onset.

RNA transcripts were the template for amplifying TCR beta CDR3 regions. RT-PCR in the first round (using the HTBI primer set) targeted the TCR CDR3. From the multiplex PCR reads, TCRdb called clonotypes with MiXCR, one entry per CDR3 protein. The sample records roughly 580,000 distinct CDR3 sequences, approximately 15% being singletons. For this clonotype: What it binds is unknown.

Trimming cost V 4 bases and J 4 bases, with 16 bases left between them. The germline CDR1 and CDR2 sequences are SGDLS and YYNGEE. The CDR3 contains 15 residues. Diagnostic assessment was based on clinical symptoms, serum thyroxine and TRAb, thyroid ultrasound and orbital computed tomography. This blood was taken when hyperthyroidism was first diagnosed, before any ophthalmopathy symptoms existed. This clonotype was obtained from a woman in her 30s with Graves' hyperthyroidism that later progressed to Graves' ophthalmopathy. The chain links TRBV9 to TRBJ2-3, with D unclear. What was sequenced was blood. Written as DNA, the CDR3 is TGTGCCAGCAGCTATGACTCGAACAAAGCAGATACGCAGTATTTT. It is translated as CASSYDSNKADTQYF.